This entry lists 28 T cell receptor beta chains sequenced from one sample in a study of T cells after yellow fever vaccination. TCRdb fed the 5' RACE reads into MiXCR, producing one record per CDR3 protein. The table has hundreds of thousands of distinct CDR3 sequences, 21% seen once; the top ten hold around 16%. The sample in question was PBMCs, obtained 21 days after the first yellow fever vaccination. The receptors shown here come from a man in his late teens or twenties who received the YFV17D yellow fever vaccine.

V is TRBV19 and J is TRBJ1-6; TRBD1 is a possible D gene (6 bases). CDR1 LNHDA and CDR2 SQIVND come from the germline V gene (reference sequence). V was pared by 9 bases and J by 2 bases, with 17 bases between. There are 16 residues in the CDR3. For the CDR3, the DNA is TGTGCCAGCGCCAACAGGGAAAGGACCTATAATTCACCCCTCCACTTT. Amino acid sequence: CASANRERTYNSPLHF. The full variable domain, its missing parts supplied by reference TRBV19 and TRBJ1-6, is DGGITQSPKYLFRKEGQNVTLSCEQNLNHDAMYWYRQDPGQGLRLIYYSQIVNDFQKGDIAEGYSVSREKKESFPLTVTSAQKNPTAFYLCASANRERTYNSPLHFGNGTRLTVT.

This clonotype has more than one count but fewer than ten. The chain recombines TRBV30 with TRBJ2-5; 12 nucleotides agree with TRBD2. With V trimmed by 0 bases and J by 4 bases, 0 bases remained unmatched. This CDR3 contains 14 residues. CDR1 GTSNPN and CDR2 SVGIG come from the germline V gene (reference sequence). CDR3 nucleotides: TGTGCCTGGAGTGTACTAGCGGGGGGAGAGACCCAGTACTTC. This gives the protein CAWSVLAGGETQYF. Variable domain in full (rest from reference TRBV30 and TRBJ2-5): SQTIHQWPATLVQPVGSPLSLECTVEGTSNPNLYWYRQAAGRGLQLLFYSVGIGQISSEVPQNLSASRPQDRQFILSSKKLLLSDSGFYLCAWSVLAGGETQYFGPGTRLLVL.

This clonotype was counted ten times or more. CDR3 nucleotides: TGTGCCAGCAGTACCAGGGGGCGGGAGACCCAGTACTTC. It codes for CASSTRGRETQYF. The chain recombines TRBV27 with TRBJ2-5; 8 bases agree with TRBD1. V lost 5 bases to trimming and J lost 5 bases; unmatched junction nucleotides: 4. Per germline, CDR1 MNHEY and CDR2 SMNVEV (reference sequence). The CDR3 consists of 13 residues.

This clonotype has just a few counts. The chain employs TRBV20-1 and TRBJ2-2; tentatively, D is TRBD2 (6 bases). V gave up 2 bases and J gave up 1 base, with 11 bases separating them. The CDR3 covers 15 residues. Germline V gene lookup returns CDR1 DFQATT and CDR2 SNEGSKA (reference sequence). The CDR3 DNA reads as TGCAGTGCTAGATCGGTTAGCGGGAACACCGGGGAGCTGTTTTTT. Translating it yields CSARSVSGNTGELFF.

This clonotype has a count of ten or more. V and J are TRBV14 and TRBJ2-1; TRBD2 matches at 8 bases. Germline V lookup: CDR1 SGHDN, CDR2 FVKESK. J gave up 1 base and V 4 bases, and 12 bases lay outside the gene matches. CDR3 length: 18 residues. CDR3 bases: TGTGCCAGCAGCCCCTTTAGAACAGCGGGGGTATCCTACAATGAGCAGTTCTTC. It translates to CASSPFRTAGVSYNEQFF.

The rearrangement uses TRBV7-2 and TRBJ2-7; 7 nucleotides match TRBD1. J gave up 1 base and V 4 bases, and 1 base lay outside the gene matches. Germline CDR1 is SGHTA and CDR2 is FQGNSA. This CDR3 spans 13 amino acids. The CDR3 DNA reads TGTGCCAGCAGCTGGGACAGATCCTACGAGCAGTACGTC. Translation: CASSWDRSYEQYV.

This clonotype has a handful of counts. The chain employs TRBV7-8 and TRBJ2-3, with D perhaps TRBD2 (6 bases). The CDR3 length is 15 residues. Germline loops: CDR1 SGHVS, CDR2 FQNEAQ. The V end lost 1 base, the J end lost 5 bases, and 13 bases lay between the germline ends. CDR3 bases: TGTGCCAGCAGCTTAGATGCGGGGCGGGGAGATACGCAGTATTTT. It yields the protein CASSLDAGRGDTQYF.

This clonotype appeared a few times. The V gene is TRBV7-2, the J gene TRBJ1-3, with TRBD1 matching over 8 bases. There are 15 residues in the CDR3. The germline CDR1 and CDR2 sequences are SGHTA and FQGNSA. Trimming took 2 bases from V and 2 from J; bases not matched to a gene: 2. CDR3 DNA: TGTGCCAGCAGCTTACAGGGGGCAGCTGGAAACACCATATATTTT. Its protein product is CASSLQGAAGNTIYF. Combining the CDR3 with reference TRBV7-2 and TRBJ1-3 gives the whole variable domain GAGVSQSPSNKVTEKGKDVELRCDPISGHTALYWYRQSLGQGLEFLIYFQGNSAPDKSGLPSDRFSAERTGGSVSTLTIQRTQQEDSAVYLCASSLQGAAGNTIYFGEGSWLTVV.

In its sample, this clonotype was seen a few times. This chain uses TRBV7-2 with TRBJ1-4; 8 nucleotides match TRBD1. Per germline, CDR1 SGHTA and CDR2 FQGNSA. J gave up 8 bases and V 5 bases, and 4 bases lay outside the gene matches. This CDR3 is built from 13 residues. The CDR3 nucleotides read TGTGCCAGCAGCCAGGGGGCAGGGGAAAAACTGTTTTTT. It encodes CASSQGAGEKLFF.

This clonotype was counted at least ten times. The chain combines TRBV25-1 with TRBJ2-1; maybe TRBD1 (6 bases). Per the germline V gene, CDR1 is MGHDK and CDR2 is SYGVNS. Trimming removed 10 bases from V and 3 bases from J, with 19 bases in between. CDR3 size: 15 residues. The CDR3 spells CATLRDTLGYNEQFF. The CDR3 nucleotides read TGTGCCACCCTCCGGGACACCCTTGGCTACAATGAGCAGTTCTTC.

This clonotype was detected only a few times. The rearrangement uses TRBV6-2 or TRBV6-3 and TRBJ2-1, with 8 nucleotides matching TRBD2. CDR1 is MNHEY, CDR2 SVGEGT, per germline. With V trimmed by 7 bases and J by 1 base, 18 bases remained unmatched. There are 19 residues in the CDR3. The CDR3 here is CASIPRRGRGAVSYNEQFF. For the CDR3, the DNA is TGTGCCAGCATCCCCCGGCGAGGGCGGGGGGCAGTTTCCTACAATGAGCAGTTCTTC.

This clonotype was observed a handful of times. The chain couples TRBV7-2 to TRBJ2-7; D is ambiguous. The CDR3 loop spans 14 amino acids. Germline V gene lookup returns CDR1 SGHTA and CDR2 FQGNSA. V gave up 0 bases and J gave up 3 bases, with 9 bases separating them. CDR3 residues: CASSLASGIYEQYF. Written as DNA, the CDR3 is TGTGCCAGCAGCTTAGCGAGTGGCATCTACGAGCAGTACTTC.

This clonotype was counted only a few times. V and J are TRBV9 and TRBJ1-1; D perhaps matches TRBD1 (6 bases). This CDR3 contains 16 residues. Germline V CDR1 and CDR2: SGDLS, YYNGEE. Trimming stripped 5 bases from V and 1 base from J, with 18 bases between. CDR3 sequence reads: CASRDGRGEENTEAFF. The CDR3 DNA is TGTGCCAGCAGGGACGGAAGGGGGGAAGAGAACACTGAAGCTTTCTTT.

The table lists this clonotype with a few counts. This chain joins TRBV7-9 and TRBJ2-7; D may be TRBD1 or TRBD2 (5 bases each). Germline lookup yields CDR1 SEHNR and CDR2 FQNEAQ (reference sequence). Trimming took 0 bases from V and 6 from J, leaving 15 bases between them. The CDR3 runs to 15 residues. The CDR3: CASSLARGRAGEQYF. CDR3 in DNA: TGTGCCAGCAGCTTAGCACGGGGCAGGGCGGGCGAGCAGTACTTC.

The chain is built from TRBV11-2 and TRBJ2-7, with D perhaps matching TRBD2 (7 bases). Trimming cost V 5 bases and J 2 bases, with 13 bases left between them. The germline V gene has CDR1 SGHAT and CDR2 FQNNGV. The CDR3 is 14 residues long. For the CDR3, the DNA is TGTGCCAGCAGCGGGGGGAGGGACACCTACGAGCAGTACGTC. It translates to CASSGGRDTYEQYV.

V gene TRBV20-1 combines with J gene TRBJ2-3, with 8 nucleotides matching TRBD1. Germline CDR1 and CDR2: DFQATT and SNEGSKA (reference sequence). After removal of 1 base from V and 4 bases from J, the junction contained 10 bases not matched to a gene. This CDR3 is 16 amino acids long. Here the CDR3 reads CSARVIRTGSADTQYF. The CDR3 DNA is TGCAGTGCTAGAGTAATCAGGACAGGGAGCGCAGATACGCAGTATTTT.

V is TRBV7-2 and J is TRBJ1-2; 8 bases fit TRBD1. Trimming at V came to 4 bases and at J to 4 bases, leaving 14 bases not matched to a gene. Germline CDR1 SGHTA, CDR2 FQGNSA. The CDR3 totals 17 residues. The CDR3 protein is CASSSEFRGPYGYGYTF. The CDR3 DNA reads TGTGCCAGCAGCTCCGAATTCAGGGGGCCGTATGGCTATGGCTACACCTTC. Variable domain in full (rest from reference TRBV7-2 and TRBJ1-2): GAGVSQSPSNKVTEKGKDVELRCDPISGHTALYWYRQSLGQGLEFLIYFQGNSAPDKSGLPSDRFSAERTGGSVSTLTIQRTQQEDSAVYLCASSSEFRGPYGYGYTFGSGTRLTVV.

This clonotype has only a few counts. The chain couples TRBV20-1 to TRBJ2-7; possible D gene TRBD1, 6 bases. Trimming stripped 3 bases from V and 1 base from J, with 13 bases between. Germline V gene sequence: CDR1 DFQATT, CDR2 SNEGSKA (reference sequence). The CDR3 has 14 amino acids. Written as DNA, the CDR3 is TGCAGTGCTAGGTCACAGGGTGGATCCTACGAGCAGTACTTC. Its protein product is CSARSQGGSYEQYF.

The rearrangement uses TRBV6-6 and TRBJ2-7; D not certain. The CDR3 consists of 13 residues. With 10 bases removed from V and 2 bases from J, the gap between germline ends came to 15 bases. The germline CDR1 and CDR2 sequences are MNHNY and SVGAGI (reference sequence). The CDR3 loop reads CANQDMSAYEQYV. CDR3 in DNA: TGTGCCAACCAAGACATGTCCGCCTACGAGCAGTACGTC.

V gene TRBV4-3 combines with J gene TRBJ2-3; 7 bases are a match to TRBD1. CDR3 length equals 15 residues. Trimming at V came to 3 bases and at J to 3 bases, leaving 6 bases not matched to a gene. Germline V gene data show CDR1 as LGHNA and CDR2 as YSLEER. CDR3 in amino acids: CASSQYRGGTDTQYF. The CDR3 DNA is TGCGCCAGCAGCCAGTACAGGGGTGGGACAGATACGCAGTATTTT.

The chain carries TRBV7-3 and TRBJ2-3; D gene uncertain. The germline gives CDR1 SGHTA, CDR2 FQGTGA. Trimming removed 8 bases at V and 0 bases at J, with 9 bases between. CDR3 length: 13 residues. This CDR3 reads CASGLSSTDTQYF. The CDR3, as DNA: TGTGCCAGCGGGCTGTCAAGCACAGATACGCAGTATTTT.

This chain uses TRBV11-2 with TRBJ1-1, with 7 bases aligning to TRBD1. Trimming cost V 5 bases and J 0 bases; bases outside gene matches: 21. The CDR3 loop spans 20 amino acids. Germline CDR1 reads SGHAT; CDR2 reads FQNNGV. The CDR3 sequence is CASSPRPYRGRKGMNTEAFF. CDR3 bases: TGTGCCAGCAGCCCAAGGCCTTACAGGGGACGGAAGGGGATGAACACTGAAGCTTTCTTT.

This chain uses TRBV10-2 with TRBJ2-5, with 8 positions matching TRBD1. After removal of 3 bases from V and 0 bases from J, the junction contained 12 bases not matched to a gene. Germline assignment: CDR1 WSHSY and CDR2 SAAADI. This CDR3 comprises 18 residues. CDR3 protein: CASSDQENRDRYQETQYF. The CDR3 nucleotides are TGCGCCAGCAGTGATCAAGAGAACCGGGACAGGTACCAAGAGACCCAGTACTTC.

This clonotype has more than one count but fewer than ten. This sequence joins TRBV30 and TRBJ2-1; the match to TRBD2 covers 11 bases. Per the germline V gene, CDR1 is GTSNPN and CDR2 is SVGIG (reference sequence). Trimming cost V 2 bases and J 7 bases; bases outside gene matches: 4. CDR3 length equals 14 residues. CDR3: CAWSIAGGRNEQFF. CDR3 nucleotide sequence: TGTGCCTGGAGTATAGCGGGGGGGCGGAATGAGCAGTTCTTC.

V usage is TRBV14 and J usage is TRBJ2-7; D unclear. Trimming left V 2 bases short and J 7 bases short, with 6 bases between. From germline, CDR1 is SGHDN and CDR2 FVKESK. The CDR3 is made up of 11 amino acids. The CDR3 is CASSQLEEQYF. DNA of the CDR3: TGTGCCAGCAGCCAACTAGAAGAGCAGTACTTC. The full variable domain, its missing parts supplied by reference TRBV14 and TRBJ2-7, is EAGVTQFPSHSVIEKGQTVTLRCDPISGHDNLYWYRRVMGKEIKFLLHFVKESKQDESGMPNNRFLAERTGGTYSTLKVQPAELEDSGVYFCASSQLEEQYFGPGTRLTVT.

This clonotype was seen a few times. This sequence joins TRBV6-6 and TRBJ2-3, with a possible D match to TRBD2 (6 bases). This CDR3 has 13 residues. Trimming took 7 bases from V and 2 from J, leaving 10 bases between them. Germline-derived CDR1 and CDR2 are MNHNY and SVGAGI (reference sequence). The CDR3 bases are TGTGCCAGCACCCGGGACTTCACAGATACGCAGTATTTT. It encodes CASTRDFTDTQYF.

Details on this clonotype: One base away lies a much larger clone, so this may be a sequencing read error. This sequence joins TRBV5-5 and TRBJ2-3; maybe TRBD1 (6 bases). The germline V gene encodes CDR1 SGHKS and CDR2 YYEKEE (reference sequence). The CDR3 runs to 13 residues. The CDR3 sequence is CASSSFRTDAQYF. The CDR3 bases are TGTGCCAGCAGCTCCTTCCGGACAGATGCGCAGTATTTT.

The J gene is TRBJ2-3, the V gene TRBV6-2 or TRBV6-3; weak D call: TRBD1 (6 bases). Per the germline V gene, CDR1 is MNHEY and CDR2 is SVGEGT. V dropped 4 bases and J dropped 9 bases, with 26 bases sitting between them. The CDR3 covers 17 residues. CDR3 DNA: TGTGCCAGCAGTTCCAGCTGGGTGCAGGGGACCCGGGCGACGCAGTATTTT. Amino acids: CASSSSWVQGTRATQYF.